Described below is a single TCR beta chain sequence and its context. This record belongs to a study of identical twins. One entry per CDR3 protein, called by TCRdb with MiXCR from the 5' RACE reads. The sample shows approximately 500,000 distinct CDR3 sequences, 20% to 30% of them seen only once. This same sample was also part of a study on T cells expressing NK-cell markers. Per that study: The dominant NKG2C+ clonotypes represented about 1.0-7.5% of CD8+ T cells in six donors.

Sequencing was performed on CD4+ T cells sorted from blood. The receptor was derived from a woman younger than 35 in good health.

CDR3 amino acids: CASSLLGLAGGQEQFF. As DNA, the CDR3 is TGTGCCAGCAGCCTCCTAGGACTAGCGGGAGGCCAGGAGCAGTTCTTC. This chain uses TRBV3-1 with TRBJ2-1; TRBD2 matches at 14 bases. Germline V CDR1 and CDR2: LGHDT, YNNKEL (reference sequence). V lost 4 bases to trimming and J lost 10 bases; unmatched junction nucleotides: 9. The CDR3 loop spans 16 amino acids.